Here is one T cell receptor beta chain with its context. Antigen specificity is unknown. The second PCR ran about 6 to 12 cycles with a sample-barcoded 5' primer and J-beta primers. TCRdb re-derived calls from the 5' RACE reads in MiXCR, one entry per CDR3 protein. The repertoire consists of about 1.4 million distinct CDR3 sequences, with around 59% occurring once and the leading ten covering 6.5% to 8.5%. The data derive from a study of blood T cells in healthy people across ages. Study findings and constraints: More naive CD4+ cells and higher diversity were found in long-lived than in aged donors.

Healthy Russian Caucasian donors spanned ages about 6 to 95 years. Each donor had 8 to 10 milliliters of peripheral blood drawn. Per sample, no less than 5 micrograms of total RNA were extracted. The CDR3 is 19 residues long. Losses at the gene ends were 0 bases for V and 0 bases for J; bases not matched to a gene: 6. Germline CDR1 is ENHRY and CDR2 is SYGVKD. Sample: blood. V gene TRBV10-3 combines with J gene TRBJ2-6, with 9 bases fitting TRBD2. This TCR derives from a man between 18 and 35 years old in good health. In DNA, the CDR3 is TGTGCCATCAGTGAGTCAGCTAGCGGGGCATACTCTGGGGCCAACGTCCTGACTTTC. Translation: CAISESASGAYSGANVLTF.